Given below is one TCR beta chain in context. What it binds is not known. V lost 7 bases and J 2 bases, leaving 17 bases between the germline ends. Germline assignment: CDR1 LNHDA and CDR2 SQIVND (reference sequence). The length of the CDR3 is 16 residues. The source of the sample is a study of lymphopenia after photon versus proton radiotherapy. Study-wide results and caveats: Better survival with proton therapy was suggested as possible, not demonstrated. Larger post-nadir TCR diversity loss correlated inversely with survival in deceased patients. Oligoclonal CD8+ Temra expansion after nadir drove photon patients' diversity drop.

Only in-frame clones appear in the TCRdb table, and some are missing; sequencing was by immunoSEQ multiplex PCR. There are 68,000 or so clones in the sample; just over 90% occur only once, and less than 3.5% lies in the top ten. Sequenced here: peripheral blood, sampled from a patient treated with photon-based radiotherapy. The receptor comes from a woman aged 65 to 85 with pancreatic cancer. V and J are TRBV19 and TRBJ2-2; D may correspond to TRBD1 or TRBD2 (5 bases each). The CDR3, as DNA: TGTGCCAGTACGGACCCCGGGACCATAAACACCGGGGAGCTGTTTTTT. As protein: CASTDPGTINTGELFF.